This T cell receptor beta chain was recorded in a study of blood T cell repertoires in COVID-19. About the research overall: Sites in the United States, Italy and Spain provided acute and convalescent COVID-19 samples. Sample material is recorded as cDNA or gDNA derived from T cells, B-cell-depleted T cells, or PBMCs.

Method: immunoSEQ multiplex PCR; TCRdb's copy keeps in-frame clones and lacks some. Among about 270,000 clones listed, 85% to 90% were seen once. All enrollees were about 18 to 89 years old and from around 25 US areas. Donors were grouped by their self-reported clinical history. Trimming pared 6 bases from V and 4 bases from J, leaving 13 bases between. The germline CDR1 and CDR2 sequences are MDHEN and SYDVKM. The CDR3 runs to 14 residues. Material for sequencing was PBMCs or T cells enriched from blood (not recorded which). The TCR originated in a woman aged 25 to 39 with acute COVID-19. This chain uses TRBV28 with TRBJ1-5, with D perhaps matching TRBD1 (6 bases). Written as DNA, the CDR3 is TGTGCCAGCAGCTCCGGGACACAGAATCAGCCCCAGCATTTT. Translation: CASSSGTQNQPQHF.